This T cell receptor beta chain was obtained from a study of T cell clusters in autoimmune cytopenias. Study-wide points: TRB repertoire shifts in secondary cytopenia and chronic lymphocytic leukemia mostly reflected lymphoma, not autoimmunity.

The CDR3 has 15 residues. Germline V gives CDR1 MNHEY, CDR2 SMNVEV (reference sequence). TRB amplification used approximately 250 ng of peripheral blood genomic DNA. TRB rearrangements were amplified by touch-down multiplex PCR with mixed TRB-A/B primers. Following a re-call of the multiplex PCR reads, TCRdb has one entry per CDR3 protein and lacks DNA. The data include nearly 7,500 distinct CDR3 sequences; the top ten clones carry 3.5%. Its frequency marks this clonotype as medium-sized. Its antigen is currently unknown. This sequence originates from a human donor with an autoimmune cytopenia or autoimmune hepatitis (not recorded which). The gene calls are TRBV27 and TRBJ2-3. Sequenced input: peripheral blood. The CDR3 protein is CASSLSKRGTDTQYF.